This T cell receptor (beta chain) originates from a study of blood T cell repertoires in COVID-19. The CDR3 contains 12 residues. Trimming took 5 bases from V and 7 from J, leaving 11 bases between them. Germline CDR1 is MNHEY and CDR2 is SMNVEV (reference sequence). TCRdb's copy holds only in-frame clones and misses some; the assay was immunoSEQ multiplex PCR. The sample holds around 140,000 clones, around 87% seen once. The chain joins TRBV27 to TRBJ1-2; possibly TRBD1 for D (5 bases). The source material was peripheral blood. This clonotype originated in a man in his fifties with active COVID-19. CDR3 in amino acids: CASSLKGIGYTF. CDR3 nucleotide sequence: TGTGCCAGCAGTCTTAAGGGGATTGGCTACACCTTC.